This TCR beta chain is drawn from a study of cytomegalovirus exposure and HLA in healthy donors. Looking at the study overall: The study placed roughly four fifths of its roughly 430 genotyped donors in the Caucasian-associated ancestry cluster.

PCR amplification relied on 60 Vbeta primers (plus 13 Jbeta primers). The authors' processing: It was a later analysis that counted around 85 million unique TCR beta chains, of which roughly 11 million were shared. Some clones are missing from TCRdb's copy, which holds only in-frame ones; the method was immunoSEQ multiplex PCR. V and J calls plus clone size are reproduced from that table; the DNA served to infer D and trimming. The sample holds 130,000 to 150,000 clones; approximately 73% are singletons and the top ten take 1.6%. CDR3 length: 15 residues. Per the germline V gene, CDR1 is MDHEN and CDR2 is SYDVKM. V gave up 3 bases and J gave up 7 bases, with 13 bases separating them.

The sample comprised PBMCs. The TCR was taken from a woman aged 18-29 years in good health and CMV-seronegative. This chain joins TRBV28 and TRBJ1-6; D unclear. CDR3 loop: CASSFLPLRNSPLHF. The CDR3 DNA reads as TGTGCCAGCAGTTTTTTGCCCCTGCGGAATTCACCCCTCCACTTT.